The 17 T cell receptor beta chains presented below share a single source sample, sequenced in a study of T cell changes during pregnancy in multiple sclerosis. The protocol was immunoSEQ multiplex PCR, while the TCRdb copy is restricted to in-frame clones and leaves out a portion. Among tens of thousands of clones, around 90% were seen once, and the ten largest hold approximately 0.7%. The specimen comprised CD4+ T cells from peripheral blood mononuclear cells, sampled before pregnancy. The origin of the receptors is a female donor with multiple sclerosis, enrolled in a pregnancy study.

The V call is TRBV7-3, the J call TRBJ2-2; D is ambiguous. CDR1 SGHTA and CDR2 FQGTGA come from the germline V gene. V was clipped by 8 bases and J by 5 bases, with 18 bases between them. CDR3 length equals 15 residues. Written as DNA, the CDR3 is TGTGCCAGCCGATCTGCGCCCACCCCTACCGGGGAGCTGTTTTTT. Protein: CASRSAPTPTGELFF.

The chain has TRBV14 and TRBJ1-6; D is uncertain. V lost 2 bases and J 6 bases, leaving 11 bases between the germline ends. Germline CDR1 and CDR2: SGHDN and FVKESK. CDR3 length equals 15 residues. The DNA for the CDR3 is TGTGCCAGCAGCCAAAGGATACAGTTTAATTCACCCCTCCACTTT. Its translation: CASSQRIQFNSPLHF.

V gene TRBV9 combines with J gene TRBJ2-7, with 8 bases that match TRBD1. Germline V gives CDR1 SGDLS, CDR2 YYNGEE. The CDR3 runs to 15 residues. V was clipped by 3 bases and J by 4 bases; unmatched bases: 9. The chain's CDR3 is CASSEGWTGTYEQYF. CDR3 DNA sequence: TGTGCCAGCAGCGAGGGATGGACAGGGACTTACGAGCAGTACTTC.

The chain links TRBV19 to TRBJ2-2; 14 positions match TRBD2. V gave up 7 bases and J gave up 5 bases; unmatched junction bases: 12. CDR1 is LNHDA, CDR2 SQIVND, per germline (reference sequence). The CDR3 totals 18 residues. CDR3 nucleotide sequence: TGTGCCAGTACTCGGACTAGCGGGGGGCTTGGACTTACCGGGGAGCTGTTTTTT. Translation: CASTRTSGGLGLTGELFF. The full variable domain, completed using reference TRBV19 and TRBJ2-2, is DGGITQSPKYLFRKEGQNVTLSCEQNLNHDAMYWYRQDPGQGLRLIYYSQIVNDFQKGDIAEGYSVSREKKESFPLTVTSAQKNPTAFYLCASTRTSGGLGLTGELFFGEGSRLTVL.

The chain links TRBV5-5 to TRBJ2-1; D is unclear. The V gene's germline CDR1 is SGHKS and CDR2 YYEKEE (reference sequence). This CDR3 has 16 amino acids. V dropped 0 bases and J dropped 4 bases, with 14 bases sitting between them. The CDR3 sequence: CASSLAGDIPYNEQFF. CDR3 coding DNA: TGTGCCAGCAGCTTGGCCGGAGATATCCCGTACAATGAGCAGTTCTTC. The variable domain in full, with the rest retrieved from reference TRBV5-5 and TRBJ2-1, is DAGVTQSPTHLIKTRGQQVTLRCSPISGHKSVSWYQQVLGQGPQFIFQYYEKEERGRGNFPDRFSARQFPNYSSELNVNALLLGDSALYLCASSLAGDIPYNEQFFGPGTRLTVL.

V is TRBV6-5 and J is TRBJ1-1; 7 bases are a match to TRBD1. This CDR3 region has 14 residues. The V gene's germline CDR1 is MNHEY and CDR2 SVGAGI. V shed 4 bases and J 2 bases; nucleotides not matched to a gene: 4. The CDR3 here is CASSLNRGNTEAFF. In DNA form, the CDR3 reads TGTGCCAGCAGTTTAAACAGGGGAAACACTGAAGCTTTCTTT.

This chain uses TRBV4-2 with TRBJ1-2; D is undetermined. This CDR3 contains 14 residues. Between the trimmed V and J ends, which lost 1 base and 3 bases, there was a span of 9 bases. Germline values: CDR1 LGHNA, CDR2 YNFKEQ. The CDR3 loop reads CASSQGRLDYGYTF. The CDR3 coding sequence is TGTGCCAGCAGCCAAGGCCGTTTAGACTATGGCTACACCTTC.

As DNA, the CDR3 is TGTGCCAGCAGCGTACTGGACAGGTACACCGGGGAGCTGTTTTTT. It encodes CASSVLDRYTGELFF. V and J are TRBV9 and TRBJ2-2; 7 bases match TRBD1. Trimming took 1 base from V and 3 from J; bases not matched to a gene: 3. Germline CDR1 and CDR2: SGDLS and YYNGEE. The CDR3 contains 15 residues. Using reference TRBV9 and TRBJ2-2 for the parts outside the CDR3, the full variable domain is DSGVTQTPKHLITATGQRVTLRCSPRSGDLSVYWYQQSLDQGLQFLIQYYNGEERAKGNILERFSAQQFPDLHSELNLSSLELGDSALYFCASSVLDRYTGELFFGEGSRLTVL.

This chain links TRBV7-6 with TRBJ2-3; 8 nucleotides agree with TRBD1. The junction had 13 bases not matched to a gene; V was cut back by 6 bases and J by 5 bases. Germline CDR1 is SGHVS and CDR2 is FNYEAQ. The CDR3 loop spans 16 amino acids. As DNA, the CDR3 is TGTGCCAGCAGAGAAGGGACAGGCCAGGGGGGAGATACGCAGTATTTT. Translated, it gives CASREGTGQGGDTQYF.

This clone was detected once. The genes are TRBV5-4 and TRBJ1-1, with D maybe TRBD1 (5 bases). The CDR3 runs 17 residues. Germline values: CDR1 SGHNT, CDR2 YYREEE (reference sequence). Between the trimmed V and J ends, which lost 6 bases and 0 bases, there was a span of 21 bases. Here the CDR3 DNA reads TGTGCCAGCACCACACTAAAAGGCGGGGACCTGAACACTGAAGCTTTCTTT. It is translated as CASTTLKGGDLNTEAFF.

The rearrangement links TRBV4-3 to TRBJ2-1; D remains unclear. Germline loops: CDR1 LGHNA, CDR2 YSLEER. V lost 6 bases, J lost 0 bases, and 12 bases lay in between. The CDR3 loop spans 15 amino acids. DNA of the CDR3: TGCGCCAGCAGTTCTGGGCTAAGCTCCTACAATGAGCAGTTCTTC. It yields the protein CASSSGLSSYNEQFF.

The V call is TRBV11-1, the J call TRBJ2-5; a possible D gene is TRBD1 (5 bases). Looked up from germline, CDR1 is SGHAT and CDR2 is FQDESV (reference sequence). This CDR3 comprises 17 residues. Trimming shortened V by 5 bases and J by 0 bases, and 19 bases separated the two germline ends. This CDR3 is CASSLTDSVRYQETQYF. The CDR3 DNA reads TGTGCCAGCAGCCTAACTGACAGCGTAAGGTACCAAGAGACCCAGTACTTC.

The gene calls are TRBV27 and TRBJ1-4, with TRBD1 matching 8 bases. Trimming took 4 bases from V and 11 from J; bases not matched to a gene: 12. Germline V gives CDR1 MNHEY, CDR2 SMNVEV (reference sequence). CDR3 size: 15 residues. CDR3 sequence reads: CASSYDRGVLSKLFF. In DNA form, the CDR3 reads TGTGCCAGCAGTTACGACAGGGGCGTCCTATCTAAACTGTTTTTT.

The chain uses TRBV19 and TRBJ1-2; 11 nucleotides match TRBD1. The CDR3 is 14 amino acids. The ends lost 7 bases at V and 8 bases at J; junction bases unmatched: 9. The germline V gene has CDR1 LNHDA and CDR2 SQIVND (reference sequence). The CDR3 loop reads CASTRGQGARGYTF. CDR3 nucleotides: TGTGCCAGTACCCGAGGACAGGGGGCAAGGGGCTACACCTTC.

This clone was counted a single time. This rearrangement joins TRBV4-2 to TRBJ1-1; D not certain. CDR3 length equals 17 residues. Germline assignment: CDR1 LGHNA and CDR2 YNFKEQ. The V gene lost 7 bases and the J gene lost 10 bases, with 31 bases spanning the gap. This CDR3 reads CASNENGYGSGESAAFF. The CDR3 DNA is TGTGCCAGCAACGAAAACGGGTATGGATCCGGAGAAAGTGCAGCTTTCTTT.

The chain links TRBV4-2 to TRBJ1-6; 11 nucleotides agree with TRBD1. This CDR3 spans 15 amino acids. The germline V gene encodes CDR1 LGHNA and CDR2 YNFKEQ. J gave up 8 bases and V 8 bases, and 8 bases lay outside the gene matches. CDR3 DNA: TGTGCCAGCCGGACAGGGGGCGCGGTGGATTCACCCCTCCACTTT. Protein: CASRTGGAVDSPLHF.

The chain employs TRBV7-3 and TRBJ1-5; 7 bases are a match to TRBD1. The CDR3 runs 14 residues. Germline CDR1 and CDR2: SGHTA and FQGTGA. J was trimmed by 4 bases and V by 5 bases; bases with no gene match: 5. The CDR3 DNA follows: TGTGCCAGCAGCCCGACAGGGCAAAATCAGCCCCAGCATTTT. This sequence encodes CASSPTGQNQPQHF.